A single sample gave rise to the 32 T cell receptor beta chains below, sequenced in a study of OX40 agonist ivuxolimab in advanced cancers. The table came from immunoSEQ multiplex PCR; TCRdb's copy has only in-frame clones and leaves some out. This sample carries about 73,000 clones, 85% to 90% of them seen once, and the ten largest clones take approximately 0.5%. The starting material was CD4+ or CD8+ T cells sorted from blood, obtained in a trial of the OX40 agonist ivuxolimab. These receptors originate from an adult with an advanced solid tumor such as melanoma, head and neck, liver or kidney cancer.

V is TRBV7-9 and J is TRBJ1-3; D gene unclear. Trimming shortened V by 1 base and J by 0 bases, and 10 bases separated the two germline ends. This CDR3 comprises 16 residues. From germline, CDR1 is SEHNR and CDR2 FQNEAQ (reference sequence). The CDR3 loop is CASSLERLLSGNTIYF. The CDR3 DNA follows: TGTGCCAGCAGCTTAGAACGGTTGCTCTCTGGAAACACCATATATTTT.

V is TRBV6-6 and J is TRBJ2-2, with TRBD1 matching 9 bases. Looked up from germline, CDR1 is MNHNY and CDR2 is SVGAGI (reference sequence). CDR3 length equals 15 residues. V shed 4 bases, J shed 0 bases, and the junction held 0 bases outside the gene matches. Here the CDR3 reads CASSWDRANTGELFF. CDR3 sequence (DNA): TGTGCCAGCAGTTGGGACAGGGCGAACACCGGGGAGCTGTTTTTT.

This chain joins TRBV6-5 and TRBJ1-5, with D perhaps matching TRBD1 (6 bases). Per germline, CDR1 MNHEY and CDR2 SVGAGI. V was pared by 6 bases and J by 6 bases, with 9 bases between. CDR3 length: 12 residues. The CDR3 here is CASSRGGQPQHF. CDR3 nucleotide sequence: TGTGCCAGCAGCCGAGGGGGTCAGCCCCAGCATTTT.

This clone showed up just a few times. The CDR3 spells CASSRGTTYEQYF. Here the CDR3 DNA reads TGTGCCAGTTCCCGTGGCACCACCTACGAGCAGTACTTC. This chain connects TRBV19 to TRBJ2-7; no clear D. Trimming took 8 bases from V and 2 from J, leaving 13 bases between them. The CDR3 sequence is 13 residues long. In germline, CDR1 is LNHDA, CDR2 SQIVND (reference sequence). Drawing the rest from reference TRBV19 and TRBJ2-7, the complete variable domain is DGGITQSPKYLFRKEGQNVTLSCEQNLNHDAMYWYRQDPGQGLRLIYYSQIVNDFQKGDIAEGYSVSREKKESFPLTVTSAQKNPTAFYLCASSRGTTYEQYFGPGTRLTVT.

The chain has TRBV2 and TRBJ2-3, with TRBD2 as a possible D gene (5 bases). This CDR3 contains 13 residues. V gave up 4 bases and J gave up 3 bases, with 8 bases separating them. CDR1 is SNHLY and CDR2 is FYNNEI in the germline V gene. The CDR3 DNA follows: TGTGCCAGCAGTGTACGGGGTACAGATACGCAGTATTTT. It specifies CASSVRGTDTQYF. Full variable domain (remainder filled in from reference TRBV2 and TRBJ2-3): EPEVTQTPSHQVTQMGQEVILRCVPISNHLYFYWYRQILGQKVEFLVSFYNNEISEKSEIFDDQFSVERPDGSNFTLKIRSTKLEDSAMYFCASSVRGTDTQYFGPGTRLTVL.

The V gene is TRBV6-5, the J gene TRBJ2-1; 7 bases are a match to TRBD2. The germline V gene encodes CDR1 MNHEY and CDR2 SVGAGI. This CDR3 is built from 13 residues. Losses at the gene ends were 4 bases for V and 9 bases for J; bases not matched to a gene: 6. The CDR3 reads CASSWTSLVEQFF. The DNA for the CDR3 is TGTGCCAGCAGTTGGACTAGTTTGGTTGAGCAGTTCTTC.

The CDR3: CASSLRLASYNEQFF. The CDR3 DNA sequence: TGTGCCAGCAGCTTAAGACTAGCGTCCTACAATGAGCAGTTCTTC. The genes are TRBV5-5 and TRBJ2-1; TRBD2 matches 8 bases. Germline trimming cut 2 bases from V and 1 base from J; bases unmatched to any gene: 2. The CDR3 consists of 15 residues. Looked up from germline, CDR1 is SGHKS and CDR2 is YYEKEE (reference sequence).

The J gene is TRBJ2-5, the V gene TRBV25-1, with a tentative D call TRBD2 (6 bases). CDR1 MGHDK and CDR2 SYGVNS come from the germline V gene. V gave up 5 bases and J gave up 5 bases, with 18 bases separating them. The CDR3 covers 15 residues. In nucleotides, the CDR3 is TGTGCCAGCAGTCGGGGAGGAGGGGCGGGGGAGACCCAGTACTTC. It codes for CASSRGGGAGETQYF.

This clone was observed a few times. In DNA form, the CDR3 reads TGTGCCTGGAGTGTATTGGGGGGCACTGAAGCTTTCTTT. Translated, it gives CAWSVLGGTEAFF. The rearrangement uses TRBV30 and TRBJ1-1; possibly TRBD1 for D (5 bases). From germline, CDR1 is GTSNPN and CDR2 SVGIG (reference sequence). The CDR3 covers 13 residues. V shed 0 bases and J shed 4 bases, with 9 bases lying between them.

This sequence joins TRBV5-1 and TRBJ2-1; 7 bases line up with TRBD1. Per germline, CDR1 SGHRS and CDR2 YFSETQ. V shed 0 bases, J shed 9 bases, and the junction held 9 bases outside the gene matches. The CDR3 length is 15 residues. The DNA of the CDR3 is TGCGCCAGCAGCTTGGGACAGGGTAGAATTGGTGAGCAGTTCTTC. Encoded protein: CASSLGQGRIGEQFF.

This rearrangement joins TRBV5-1 to TRBJ2-7; TRBD1 matches at 10 bases. Germline values: CDR1 SGHRS, CDR2 YFSETQ. The CDR3 spans 18 residues. The V and J ends lost 1 base and 4 bases, in that order; junction bases with no gene match: 14. This CDR3 is CASSLWSTGQGRPYEQYF. The DNA of the CDR3 is TGCGCCAGCAGCTTGTGGTCCACGGGACAGGGGCGGCCGTACGAGCAGTACTTC.

The chain recombines TRBV30 with TRBJ1-2; 9 nucleotides match TRBD1. V lost 4 bases to trimming and J lost 4 bases; unmatched junction nucleotides: 1. CDR1 is GTSNPN, CDR2 SVGIG, per germline (reference sequence). The CDR3 has 12 amino acids. The CDR3 region is CAWKGQGYGYTF. The CDR3 DNA reads as TGTGCCTGGAAGGGACAGGGCTATGGCTACACCTTC.

The genes are TRBV5-1 and TRBJ2-7; 9 bases are shared with TRBD2. J lost 3 bases, V lost 1 base, and 5 bases had no gene match. CDR1 is SGHRS and CDR2 is YFSETQ in the germline V gene. CDR3 length equals 15 residues. The CDR3, as DNA: TGCGCCAGCAGCTTGATAGCGGGAGATATCTACGAGCAGTACTTC. This sequence encodes CASSLIAGDIYEQYF. The full variable domain, its missing parts supplied by reference TRBV5-1 and TRBJ2-7, is KAGVTQTPRYLIKTRGQQVTLSCSPISGHRSVSWYQQTPGQGLQFLFEYFSETQRNKGNFPGRFSGRQFSNSRSEMNVSTLELGDSALYLCASSLIAGDIYEQYFGPGTRLTVT.

The J gene is TRBJ2-5, the V gene TRBV19; a possible D gene is TRBD1 (6 bases). Germline-derived CDR1 and CDR2 are LNHDA and SQIVND (reference sequence). The length of the CDR3 is 14 residues. The V end lost 6 bases, the J end lost 6 bases, and 17 bases lay between the germline ends. The DNA of the CDR3 is TGTGCCAGTAGCCACAGGACAGCTCAACAGACCCAGTACTTC. It specifies CASSHRTAQQTQYF.

There are many counts of this clone. The chain carries TRBV28 and TRBJ2-7; no clear D. The ends were cut back, 2 bases at V and 2 bases at J, with 4 bases in the middle. Germline V gives CDR1 MDHEN, CDR2 SYDVKM. The CDR3 has 12 amino acids. CDR3 sequence reads: CASSLRPYEQYF. The CDR3 bases are TGTGCCAGCAGTTTAAGGCCCTACGAGCAGTACTTC.

This clone showed up just once. The DNA of the CDR3 is TGTGCCAGCAGTTCTTACGCCAAAGGAAACAATGAGCAGTTCTTC. Translated, it gives CASSSYAKGNNEQFF. The chain employs TRBV28 and TRBJ2-1; D ambiguous. This CDR3 spans 15 amino acids. Between the trimmed V and J ends, which lost 4 bases and 5 bases, there was a span of 15 bases. Germline V gene sequence: CDR1 MDHEN, CDR2 SYDVKM.

The chain links TRBV30 to TRBJ2-5, with a tentative D call TRBD2 (5 bases). The CDR3 is 14 amino acids. CDR1 GTSNPN and CDR2 SVGIG come from the germline V gene (reference sequence). V lost 2 bases and J lost 8, with 18 bases in between. In DNA form, the CDR3 reads TGTGCCTGGAGTCCGGATATGGACTCGAACACCCAGTACTTC. Translation: CAWSPDMDSNTQYF.

The chain combines TRBV5-1 with TRBJ2-2; D might be TRBD2 (6 bases). The length of the CDR3 is 15 residues. Per germline, CDR1 SGHRS and CDR2 YFSETQ. V was cut by 0 bases and J by 4 bases, with 10 bases left in between. In DNA, the CDR3 is TGCGCCAGCAGCTTGGGGGAGACTAGCACCGGGGAGCTGTTTTTT. Its translation is CASSLGETSTGELFF.

CDR3 in amino acids: CASSLVPGSYNEQFF. In DNA form, the CDR3 reads TGTGCCAGCAGCTTAGTCCCGGGCTCCTACAATGAGCAGTTCTTC. This sequence joins TRBV7-8 and TRBJ2-1; the D is unclear. Deletions cut 1 base from V and 0 bases from J, with 7 bases between. The CDR3 runs to 15 residues. The V gene's germline CDR1 is SGHVS and CDR2 FQNEAQ.

The gene calls are TRBV10-3 and TRBJ1-1, with TRBD1 as a possible D gene (5 bases). CDR3 size: 13 residues. The V end lost 0 bases, the J end lost 6 bases, and 8 bases lay between the germline ends. Germline V gene sequence: CDR1 ENHRY, CDR2 SYGVKD. CDR3 in amino acids: CAISESGAAEAFF. The CDR3 DNA reads as TGTGCCATCAGTGAGTCCGGGGCCGCTGAAGCTTTCTTT.

The chain recombines TRBV27 with TRBJ2-7, with 13 bases lining up with TRBD2. This CDR3 region has 19 residues. The trim removed 5 bases at V and 0 bases at J, leaving 13 bases unmatched. CDR1 MNHEY and CDR2 SMNVEV come from the germline V gene (reference sequence). CDR3 nucleotide sequence: TGTGCCAGCAGTCCCCACCCACTAGCGGGAGGGCCTATCTCCTACGAGCAGTACTTC. Translating it yields CASSPHPLAGGPISYEQYF.

The J gene is TRBJ2-5, the V gene TRBV6-1; TRBD2 matches at 7 bases. Trimming cost V 2 bases and J 5 bases; bases outside gene matches: 8. This CDR3 comprises 15 residues. Germline-derived CDR1 and CDR2 are MNHNS and SASEGT. The CDR3 is CASSEYLAVGETQYF. Here the CDR3 DNA reads TGTGCCAGCAGTGAATACCTAGCGGTGGGGGAGACCCAGTACTTC.

A single count supports this clone. The rearrangement uses TRBV6-1 and TRBJ2-1, with TRBD2 matching 10 bases. The V segment lost 8 bases and the J segment 6 bases; nucleotides outside the gene matches: 4. CDR3 length: 13 amino acids. CDR1 is MNHNS, CDR2 SASEGT, per germline. In nucleotides, the CDR3 is TGTGCCAGCGGACTAGCGGCGCGCAATGAGCAGTTCTTC. Translated: CASGLAARNEQFF.

V is TRBV19 and J is TRBJ2-3, with TRBD2 identical over 15 bases. Per the germline V gene, CDR1 is LNHDA and CDR2 is SQIVND (reference sequence). The CDR3 length is 17 residues. Trimming cost V 4 bases and J 2 bases; bases outside gene matches: 4. CDR3 DNA sequence: TGTGCCAGTAGTAGAGGACTAGCGGGAGGGACCACAGATACGCAGTATTTT. Amino acids: CASSRGLAGGTTDTQYF.

This clone was counted only a few times. V usage is TRBV14 and J usage is TRBJ2-3; perhaps TRBD2 as D (7 bases). V was shortened by 5 bases and J by 1 base, with 16 bases between the two germline ends. The germline V gene encodes CDR1 SGHDN and CDR2 FVKESK. This CDR3 has 16 amino acids. The CDR3 DNA sequence: TGTGCCAGCAGCAACAGGGAGCGGGGCCGCACAGATACGCAGTATTTT. It yields the protein CASSNRERGRTDTQYF.

V and J are TRBV30 and TRBJ2-1; D call uncertain. The germline gives CDR1 GTSNPN, CDR2 SVGIG (reference sequence). The CDR3 is 10 residues long. Trimming pared 5 bases from V and 8 bases from J, leaving 7 bases between. CDR3 protein: CAWGEYEQFF. CDR3 coding DNA: TGTGCCTGGGGGGAATATGAGCAGTTCTTC.

The V call is TRBV19, the J call TRBJ2-5; D may match TRBD1 or TRBD2 (5 bases each). This CDR3 region has 15 residues. The V gene's germline CDR1 is LNHDA and CDR2 SQIVND (reference sequence). The V and J ends lost 5 bases and 5 bases respectively, with 18 bases between them. The CDR3 protein is CASSLRDQPRETQYF. The CDR3 coding sequence is TGTGCCAGTAGTCTCCGGGACCAGCCACGGGAGACCCAGTACTTC.

This clone was observed once. The chain joins TRBV29-1 to TRBJ2-1; D call uncertain. Germline lookup yields CDR1 SQVTM and CDR2 ANQGSEA. V shed 2 bases and J shed 7 bases, with 12 bases lying between them. The CDR3 contains 13 residues. CDR3 bases: TGCAGCGTTGAACGGCACCTTGGGAATGAGCAGTTCTTC. Translation: CSVERHLGNEQFF.

This rearrangement joins TRBV7-9 to TRBJ2-1, with 11 bases that match TRBD2. The CDR3 is made up of 17 amino acids. The trim removed 0 bases at V and 5 bases at J, leaving 6 bases unmatched. Germline lookup yields CDR1 SEHNR and CDR2 FQNEAQ (reference sequence). The CDR3 nucleotides read TGTGCCAGCAGCTTAGCGCTGATGACTAGCGGGAACAATGAGCAGTTCTTC. This sequence encodes CASSLALMTSGNNEQFF.

The V and J genes are TRBV19 and TRBJ2-3, with no clear D. Germline assignment: CDR1 LNHDA and CDR2 SQIVND (reference sequence). This CDR3 is 15 amino acids long. V dropped 3 bases and J dropped 2 bases, with 12 bases sitting between them. The CDR3 spells CASSILPGITDTQYF. CDR3 coding DNA: TGTGCCAGTAGTATCCTACCCGGCATCACAGATACGCAGTATTTT.

The chain combines TRBV2 with TRBJ2-5; maybe TRBD1 (6 bases). With 6 bases removed from V and 2 bases from J, the gap between germline ends came to 10 bases. This CDR3 contains 13 residues. Germline V gene sequence: CDR1 SNHLY, CDR2 FYNNEI. The CDR3 reads CASSDRRQETQYF. DNA for the CDR3: TGTGCCAGCAGCGACAGGAGACAAGAGACCCAGTACTTC.

The V and J genes are TRBV6-1 and TRBJ2-3, with D possibly matching TRBD1 (6 bases). The germline gives CDR1 MNHNS, CDR2 SASEGT. There are 14 residues in the CDR3. Trimming removed 3 bases at V and 4 bases at J, with 11 bases between. The CDR3 sequence: CASSDQGFPDTQYF. The CDR3 DNA sequence: TGTGCCAGCAGTGATCAGGGGTTTCCAGATACGCAGTATTTT.